What follows are 7 T cell receptor beta chains derived from one specimen sequenced in a study of blood T cells in healthy people across ages. For the second PCR, which ran for about 6 to 12 cycles, a sample-barcoded 5' primer and a J-beta primer mix were used. MiXCR, applied by TCRdb to the 5' RACE reads, yields one record per CDR3 protein. The sample lists some 880,000 distinct CDR3 sequences, around 36% seen once, with 10% to 15% in the top ten. Sequencing was performed on blood. Receptors originate from a man aged 18 to 29 in good health.

The V and J genes are TRBV3-1 and TRBJ2-3; TRBD1 is a possible D gene (5 bases). V lost 1 base to trimming and J lost 2 bases, with 10 bases between them. CDR1 and CDR2 (germline): LGHDT, YNNKEL (reference sequence). The CDR3 totals 15 residues. CDR3 in amino acids: CASSQVRGTTDTQYF. The CDR3 DNA is TGTGCCAGCAGCCAAGTTAGGGGAACCACAGATACGCAGTATTTT.

Regarding this clonotype: At one end, the junction sequence differs from germline, possibly due to a read error. CDR3 region: CGAREGGTNNSPLHF. CDR3 nucleotides: TGCGGTGCTAGAGAAGGGGGGACCAATAATTCACCCCTCCACTTT. V and J are TRBV20-1 and TRBJ1-6, with D maybe TRBD1 (6 bases). Germline V CDR1 and CDR2: DFQATT, SNEGSKA (reference sequence). The CDR3 contains 15 residues.

This clonotype was detected a few times. The DNA of the CDR3 is TGTGCCAGCAGCACCTCTAGCGGGGGAAGGAATGAGCAGTACTTC. Its translation: CASSTSSGGRNEQYF. V is TRBV7-6 and J is TRBJ2-5; 10 bases are a match to TRBD2. This CDR3 has 15 amino acids. V was clipped by 5 bases and J by 11 bases; unmatched bases: 14. Germline assignment: CDR1 SGHVS and CDR2 FNYEAQ.

J is TRBJ2-1 and V is TRBV12-3 or TRBV12-4; maybe TRBD2 (6 bases). Trimming took off 6 bases at V and 9 bases at J, with 18 bases between the two ends. There are 14 residues in the CDR3. The CDR3: CASSQAEGSGEQFF. The DNA of the CDR3 is TGTGCCAGCAGCCAGGCGGAGGGGTCGGGTGAGCAGTTCTTC.

The sample holds a few counts of this clonotype. The V gene is TRBV9, the J gene TRBJ2-7; D may be TRBD2 (5 bases). V lost 0 bases to trimming and J lost 6 bases, with 16 bases between them. This CDR3 comprises 15 residues. Germline values: CDR1 SGDLS, CDR2 YYNGEE. The CDR3 region is CASSVEAGALSEQYF. CDR3 coding DNA: TGTGCCAGCAGCGTAGAGGCGGGCGCCCTCTCCGAGCAGTACTTC.

This clonotype was counted only a few times. V is TRBV4-2 and J is TRBJ1-1; 9 nucleotides agree with TRBD1. Per germline, CDR1 LGHNA and CDR2 YNFKEQ. Trimming took 0 bases from V and 5 from J; bases not matched to a gene: 4. The CDR3 runs to 15 residues. In DNA form, the CDR3 reads TGTGCCAGCAGCCAAGAACAGGGGGCAGAGACTGAAGCTTTCTTT. Residues: CASSQEQGAETEAFF.

The CDR3 DNA is TGCGCCAGCAGCTTGGCTCCAGGCCCTCAAGAGACCCAGTACTTC. Protein sequence: CASSLAPGPQETQYF. This chain links TRBV5-1 with TRBJ2-5; D remains unclear. The V end lost 0 bases, the J end lost 2 bases, and 11 bases lay between the germline ends. This CDR3 is built from 15 residues. Germline V gene lookup returns CDR1 SGHRS and CDR2 YFSETQ.